This TCR beta chain was identified during a study of T cell responses to AZD1222 COVID-19 vaccine. Findings of the study overall: Baseline seropositivity occurred in only six AZD1222 recipients.

The protocol was immunoSEQ multiplex PCR, while the TCRdb copy is restricted to in-frame clones and leaves out a portion. The sample lists some 150,000 clones, 90% occurring once. A note on this clone: The antigen is not known.

The origin of this receptor is an adult in good health. The material sequenced was peripheral blood, taken on day 0 of AZD1222 vaccination.

CDR3 sequence: CASSVGQAGLEAFF. The CDR3, as DNA: TGTGCCAGCAGCGTAGGACAGGCAGGCCTTGAAGCTTTCTTT. The chain joins TRBV9 to TRBJ1-1, with D possibly TRBD1 on 6 matching bases. CDR1 and CDR2 from the germline V gene are SGDLS and YYNGEE. Trimming took off 0 bases at V and 7 bases at J, with 13 bases between the two ends. The CDR3 runs 14 residues.